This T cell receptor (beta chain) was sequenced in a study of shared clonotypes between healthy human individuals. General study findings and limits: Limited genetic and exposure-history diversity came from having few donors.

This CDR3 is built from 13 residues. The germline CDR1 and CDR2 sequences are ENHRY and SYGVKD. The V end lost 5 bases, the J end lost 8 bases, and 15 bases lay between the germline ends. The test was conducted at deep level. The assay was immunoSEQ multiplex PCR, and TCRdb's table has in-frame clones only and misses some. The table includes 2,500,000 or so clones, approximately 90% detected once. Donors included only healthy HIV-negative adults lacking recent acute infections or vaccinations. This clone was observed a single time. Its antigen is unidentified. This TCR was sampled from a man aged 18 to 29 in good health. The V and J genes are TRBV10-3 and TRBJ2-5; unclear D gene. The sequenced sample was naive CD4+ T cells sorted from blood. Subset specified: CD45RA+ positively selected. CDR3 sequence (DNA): TGTGCCATCAGTCCGGCCGGGTTGGAAACCCAGTACTTC. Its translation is CAISPAGLETQYF.